This T cell receptor (beta chain) was captured by sequencing in a study of T-cell memory formation after mild COVID-19 (dated by TCRdb to the early 2020s). Turning to the overall study: TCR sequence clusters from the two donors were found to be largely donor specific. In a couple of donors, T-cell clones that expanded and contracted after mild COVID-19 were tracked by sequencing TCRalpha and TCRbeta repertoires over time. The cohort comprised two young, previously healthy adult volunteers, one female and one male.

Broader findings and caveats from the paper: The study included only a couple of mild cases, and larger cohorts that include severe cases with pre-infection samples were judged to be necessary. From day 15 to 85, contracting clones showed balanced CD4/CD8 phenotypes, whereas a second wave of clones that expanded from day 15 to 37 leaned towards CD4+. SARS-CoV-2 specificity was not confirmed for the second-wave clones peaking on day 37. The detection of some responding clones in pre-infection memory suggests that pre-existing cross-reactive memory T cells joined the SARS-CoV-2 response. Contracting CD4+ clones appeared mostly in the CM and EM memory subsets, whereas CD8+ clones were enriched in EMRA.

PBMCs were isolated by Ficoll-Paque density gradient centrifugation. Remarks on this clonotype: What antigen it recognizes has not been identified. Base-call qualities are not available, and no considerably larger clone is one nucleotide away.

TCRdb shows the sequencer as Illumina NovaSeq 6000. Using 5'RACE with constant-segment primers, TCRalpha and TCRbeta cDNA libraries were constructed, with sample barcodes and unique molecular identifiers added in the process. RNA was extracted from every sample with Trizol reagent. Amplification of the libraries took two PCR steps, and the second step added a second sample barcode plus Illumina TruSeq adapters. Sequencing of libraries was performed on an Illumina NovaSeq with 2 x 150 bp paired-end reads. The original pipeline was this. Demultiplexing of reads and collapsing into UMI-guided consensus sequences were performed with migec v1.2.7. Using mixcr v2.1.11, the UMI consensuses were aligned to TRA and TRB V and J templates and assembled into clonotypes. Expanded or contracted clonotypes were those called significant by both edgeR and NoisET, with noise models trained on biological replicates. For edgeR calls, the cutoffs were a false discovery rate-adjusted p below 0.01 and a log2 fold-change threshold of 1. As an exploratory analysis of dynamics, max-normalized trajectories of the 1000 most abundant clonotypes were examined by PCA with hierarchical clustering. The CD4 or CD8 phenotype of responding clones was assigned using the separately sequenced CD4+ and CD8+ repertoires. The raw public data were reprocessed by TCRdb itself: fastp quality trimming at Q25, MiXCR clonotype calling, in-frame beta chains only. A single entry per CDR3 protein holds the most common genes and DNA from its merged rows. TCRdb, rather than the study authors, made the V and J calls. This sample gives some 350,000 distinct CDR3 sequences in total; more than 15% of them show up just once. Around 24% of the sample belongs to the ten largest clones.

The CDR3 starts with the cysteine, ends with the phenylalanine, and has 13 residues. The entry retains the CDR3 DNA only, 39 bases that are in frame from base 1. The trim is 2 bases for V and 1 base for J, with a gap of 5 bases between the germline ends. For CDR1 and CDR2, the germline V gene lists LGHNA and YSLEER. The rearranged segments are TRBV4-3 and TRBJ1-1, with the identity of the D gene unclear. Sequences were obtained from PBMCs or a T cell subset sorted from them (not recorded which). The TCR was taken from a man aged 18 to 29 who had mild COVID-19 (a few samples of this study predate the infection). The sample titles of this study are shuffled in the database, so cell type and time point are left out; the donor was told from shared clones. The nucleotide sequence is TGCGCCAGCAGCCAAACAGAGAACACTGAAGCTTTCTTT. This codes for CASSQTENTEAFF.